This T cell receptor (beta chain) was identified in a study of T cell repertoires in cytomegalovirus infection. For the study at large: Signatures in public TCR beta sequences pointed to both CMV infection and matching HLA type. Findings of the study overall: Ex vivo, HLA-C-restricted CMV-specific TCR beta clonotypes prevailed over the rest of the response. There were carriers of CMV plus the relevant HLA, and cumulative public TCR beta family frequency identified them.

V lost 2 bases, J lost 7 bases, and 11 bases lay in between. CDR1 is SGHVS, CDR2 FQNEAQ, per germline. The CDR3 has 14 amino acids. This clonotype was seen only a few times. The target antigen is unknown. A single record per CDR3 protein comes from TCRdb applying MiXCR to the reads. The sample shows 300,000 to 400,000 distinct CDR3 sequences, about 28% of them seen only once. The sample here was cultured PBMCs, taken from culture after CMV antigen stimulation. This receptor was obtained from a human donor in good health (CMV status not recorded). Some clones in this sample may be carry-over from other donors' samples. This chain joins TRBV7-8 and TRBJ2-2; perhaps TRBD1 as D (6 bases). For the CDR3, the DNA is TGTGCCAGCAGCTTACAGGGGACGATCGGGGAGCTGTTTTTT. Translating it yields CASSLQGTIGELFF.